The clone carrying this T cell receptor (beta chain) was detected many times. The antigen is not known. 5'RACE employing 10-nucleotide random UMIs yielded the cDNA. Each CDR3 protein gets one entry after TCRdb re-called the 5' RACE reads with MiXCR. The sample has 55,000 to 75,000 distinct CDR3 sequences, more than 9.5% seen once. This specimen comes from a study of neurological immune-mediated disorders. Notes on the study in general: The greatest TCR clonal expansion occurred in HTLV-1-associated myelopathy and the least in multiple sclerosis, which fell below healthy controls. Subjects shared no identical expanded-clone CDR3 amino acid sequences, suggesting private TCR-beta repertoires in all groups.

The study built unsorted libraries from 2 million PBMCs kept at -80 C. Sequencing was carried out using PBMCs. The TCR sequence derives from an older woman with HTLV-1-associated myelopathy (HAM/TSP).

The CDR3: CASSLGSISNTGELFF. As DNA, the CDR3 is TGTGCCAGCAGCTTGGGGAGCATATCGAACACCGGGGAGCTGTTTTTT. This chain uses TRBV5-6 with TRBJ2-2; D remains unclear. Per the germline V gene, CDR1 is SGHDT and CDR2 is YYEEEE. The CDR3 extends over 16 amino acids. Trimming shortened V by 0 bases and J by 0 bases, and 9 bases separated the two germline ends.